This T cell receptor beta chain originates from a study of CD4 T cells in relation to SARS-CoV-2 and coronaviruses. Germline V gene sequence: CDR1 SEHNR, CDR2 FQNEAQ (reference sequence). The CDR3 is made up of 14 amino acids. V was pared by 1 base and J by 3 bases, with 7 bases between. Assay: immunoSEQ multiplex PCR; the TCRdb copy retains only in-frame clones and omits some. This table holds 32,000 or so clones, less than 85% found once. The unexposed donors gave CD4+ T cells in about 2011-2018, prior to COVID-19. CD4+ T cells were isolated from the cells after 10 days of culture. This clone was seen a single time. Its antigen is unknown.

The TCR was taken from a human donor in good health. J is TRBJ2-1 and V is TRBV7-9; D call uncertain. What was sequenced was CD4+ T cells from PBMCs, cultured in vitro. The CDR3, as DNA: TGTGCCAGCAGCTTAGAGTCCTACTACAATGAGCAGTTCTTC. Its protein product is CASSLESYYNEQFF.